This T cell receptor beta chain was recorded in a study of T cell repertoires in cytomegalovirus infection. On the study more broadly: Through public TCR beta signatures, both CMV infection and matching HLA type were indicated. Study-level results: HLA-C-restricted CMV clonotypes gave the most frequent clonotype in two of eight donors.

In the case of this clonotype: The antigen remains undetermined.

V was trimmed by 3 bases and J by 0 bases, leaving 12 bases between them. Germline CDR1 and CDR2: LNHDA and SQIVND (reference sequence). This CDR3 is 16 amino acids long. TCRdb processed the reads anew with MiXCR; each CDR3 protein has one entry. Of roughly 990,000 distinct CDR3 sequences in the sample, around 30% are singletons; the top ten hold more than 12%. The clonotype was recovered from a human donor in good health (CMV status not recorded). Some clones in this sample may be carry-over from other donors' samples. This chain joins TRBV19 and TRBJ2-1; D is undetermined. Sequenced here: cultured CD8+ T cells from PBMCs, sampled from culture after CMV antigen stimulation. This chain's CDR3 is CASSIGRPSSYNEQFF. CDR3 DNA: TGTGCCAGTAGTATTGGGCGCCCCAGCTCCTACAATGAGCAGTTCTTC.